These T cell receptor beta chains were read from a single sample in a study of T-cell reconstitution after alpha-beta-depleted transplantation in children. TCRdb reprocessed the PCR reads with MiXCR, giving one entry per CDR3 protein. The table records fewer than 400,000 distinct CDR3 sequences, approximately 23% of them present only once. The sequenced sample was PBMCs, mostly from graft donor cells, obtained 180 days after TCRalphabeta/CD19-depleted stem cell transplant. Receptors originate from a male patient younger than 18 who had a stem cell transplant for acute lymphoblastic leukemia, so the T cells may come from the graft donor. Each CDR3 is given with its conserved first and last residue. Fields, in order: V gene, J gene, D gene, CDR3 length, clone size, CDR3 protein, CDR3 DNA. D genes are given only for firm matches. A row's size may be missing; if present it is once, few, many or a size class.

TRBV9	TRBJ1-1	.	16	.	CASSGGLGQMNTEAFF	TGTGCCAGCAGCGGAGGTCTAGGCCAGATGAACACTGAAGCTTTCTTT
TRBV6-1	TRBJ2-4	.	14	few	CASAPRGDKNIQYF	TGTGCCAGCGCTCCGCGCGGGGACAAAAACATTCAGTACTTC
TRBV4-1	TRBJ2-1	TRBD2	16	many	CASSEVWREPYNEQFF	TGCGCCAGCAGCGAAGTCTGGCGGGAGCCCTACAATGAGCAGTTCTTC
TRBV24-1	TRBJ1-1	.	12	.	CATSPGNTEAFF	TGTGCCACCAGTCCGGGGAACACTGAAGCTTTCTTT
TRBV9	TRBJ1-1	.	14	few	CASSVDGMNTEAFF	TGTGCCAGCAGCGTAGACGGTATGAACACTGAAGCTTTCTTT
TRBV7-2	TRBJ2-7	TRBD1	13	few	CASSLVARTGSYF	TGTGCCAGCAGCTTAGTCGCCCGGACAGGTAGTTACTTC
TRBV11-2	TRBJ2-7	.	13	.	CASSLPSLYEQYF	TGTGCCAGCAGCTTACCCAGTCTCTACGAGCAGTACTTC
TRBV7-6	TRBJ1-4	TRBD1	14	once	CASTQGGANEKLFF	TGTGCCAGCACCCAGGGGGGGGCTAATGAAAAACTGTTTTTT
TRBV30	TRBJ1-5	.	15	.	CAWSPSRFFNQPQHF	TGTGCCTGGAGCCCTAGCAGGTTTTTCAATCAGCCCCAGCATTTT
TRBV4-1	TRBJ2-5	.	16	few	CASSQSQGIRRETQYF	TGCGCCAGCAGCCAAAGCCAGGGTATACGGAGGGAGACCCAGTACTTC
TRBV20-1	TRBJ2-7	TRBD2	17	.	CSARGASGTSGGYEQYF	TGCAGTGCTAGAGGGGCCTCCGGGACTAGCGGGGGCTACGAGCAGTACTTC
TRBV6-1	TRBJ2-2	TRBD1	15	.	CASSRDRGLVGELFF	TGTGCCAGCAGCCGTGACAGGGGGCTGGTCGGGGAGCTGTTTTTT
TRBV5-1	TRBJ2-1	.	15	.	CASSRMRGLHNEQFF	TGCGCCAGCAGCCGGATGAGAGGATTACACAATGAGCAGTTCTTC
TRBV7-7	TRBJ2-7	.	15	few	CASSLGATPAYEQYF	TGTGCCAGCAGCTTAGGGGCGACTCCTGCCTACGAGCAGTACTTC
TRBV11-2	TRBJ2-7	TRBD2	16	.	CASSAITGLAPHEQYF	TGTGCCAGCAGCGCGATCACGGGACTAGCTCCCCACGAGCAGTACTTC
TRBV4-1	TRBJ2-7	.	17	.	CASSPQGSGGKLYEQYF	TGCGCCAGCAGCCCTCAAGGGTCTGGAGGAAAACTCTACGAGCAGTACTTC
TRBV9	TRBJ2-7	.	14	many	CASSVGSGSYEQYF	TGTGCCAGCAGCGTAGGATCTGGTTCCTACGAGCAGTACTTC
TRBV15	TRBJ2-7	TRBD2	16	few	CATSRDGERELYEQYF	TGTGCCACCAGCAGAGATGGAGAGCGGGAGCTCTACGAGCAGTACTTC
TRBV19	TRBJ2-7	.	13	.	CASKRQYSYEQYF	TGTGCCAGTAAGCGACAGTACTCCTACGAGCAGTACTTC
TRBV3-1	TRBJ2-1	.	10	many	CASGRGEQFF	TGTGCCAGCGGGCGAGGGGAGCAGTTCTTC
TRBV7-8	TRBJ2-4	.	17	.	CASSFVWRYREGNIQYF	TGTGCCAGCAGCTTTGTATGGAGGTACAGGGAGGGGAACATTCAGTACTTC
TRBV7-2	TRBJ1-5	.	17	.	CASSFTGTTAPGAPQHF	TGTGCCAGCAGCTTTACAGGGACTACCGCTCCCGGGGCGCCCCAGCATTTT
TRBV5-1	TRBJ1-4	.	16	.	CASSWGAGSSYEKLFF	TGCGCCAGCAGCTGGGGTGCAGGGTCTTCGTATGAAAAACTGTTTTTT
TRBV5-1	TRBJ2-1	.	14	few	CASSFNRAYNEQFF	TGCGCCAGCAGCTTTAACAGGGCCTACAATGAGCAGTTCTTC
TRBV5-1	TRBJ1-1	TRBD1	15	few	CASSSMGQGRTEAFF	TGCGCCAGCAGCTCCATGGGACAGGGGCGGACTGAAGCTTTCTTT
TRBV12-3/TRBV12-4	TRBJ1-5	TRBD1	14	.	CASSYRGTGQPQHF	TGTGCCAGCAGTTACAGGGGGACGGGCCAGCCCCAGCATTTT
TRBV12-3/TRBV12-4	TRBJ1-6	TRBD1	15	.	CASSFRDRLNSPLHF	TGTGCCAGCAGTTTCCGGGACAGGCTTAATTCACCCCTCCACTTT
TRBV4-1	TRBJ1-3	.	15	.	CASSQRQLSGNTIYF	TGCGCCAGCAGCCAACGGCAGCTCTCTGGAAACACCATATATTTT
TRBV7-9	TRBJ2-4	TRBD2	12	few	CASRAAGGDEYF	TGTGCCAGCAGGGCGGCCGGGGGGGACGAGTACTTC
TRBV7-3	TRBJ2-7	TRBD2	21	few	CASSLMFRGTSGIWAFYEQYF	TGTGCCAGCAGCTTAATGTTCCGCGGGACTAGCGGGATATGGGCCTTCTACGAGCAGTACTTC
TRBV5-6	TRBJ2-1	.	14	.	CASSLGSGGDEQFF	TGTGCCAGCAGCTTGGGTTCCGGCGGGGACGAGCAGTTCTTC
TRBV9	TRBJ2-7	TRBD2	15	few	CASSVDSGYAYEQYF	TGTGCCAGCAGCGTAGATAGCGGGTATGCCTACGAGCAGTACTTC
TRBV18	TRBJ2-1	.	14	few	CASSPHRDINEQFF	TGTGCCAGCTCACCGCACCGTGACATAAATGAGCAGTTCTTC
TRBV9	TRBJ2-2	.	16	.	CASSVGQVPNTGELFF	TGTGCCAGCAGCGTAGGCCAGGTTCCGAACACCGGGGAGCTGTTTTTT
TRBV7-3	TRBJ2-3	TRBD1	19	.	CASSFVGGPTGVGTDTQYF	TGTGCCAGCAGCTTCGTGGGAGGACCGACAGGGGTGGGCACAGATACGCAGTATTTT
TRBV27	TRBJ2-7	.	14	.	CASSPIMSSYEQYF	TGTGCCAGCAGCCCGATTATGAGCTCCTACGAGCAGTACTTC
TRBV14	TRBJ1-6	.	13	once	CASSQTHNSPLHF	TGTGCCAGCAGCCAAACCCATAATTCACCCCTCCACTTT
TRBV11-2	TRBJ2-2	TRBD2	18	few	CASSSLRLAGGNTGELFF	TGTGCCAGCAGCTCCCTCAGACTAGCGGGAGGGAACACCGGGGAGCTGTTTTTT
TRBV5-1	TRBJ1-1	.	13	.	CASSLEWNTEAFF	TGCGCCAGCAGCTTGGAATGGAACACTGAAGCTTTCTTT
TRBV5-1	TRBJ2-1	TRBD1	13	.	CASSLAGGLEQFF	TGCGCCAGCAGCTTGGCAGGGGGCCTTGAGCAGTTCTTC
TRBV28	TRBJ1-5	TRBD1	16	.	CASIAGTGDGNQPQHF	TGTGCCAGCATAGCCGGGACAGGGGACGGCAATCAGCCCCAGCATTTT
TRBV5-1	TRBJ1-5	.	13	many	CASSLGTDQPQHF	TGCGCCAGCAGCTTGGGTACCGATCAGCCCCAGCATTTT
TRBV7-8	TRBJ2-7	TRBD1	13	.	CASSLGGTGVQYF	TGTGCCAGCAGCTTAGGAGGGACAGGGGTGCAGTACTTC
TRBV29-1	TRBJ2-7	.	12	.	CSVLGDSYEQYF	TGCAGCGTGCTTGGGGACTCCTACGAGCAGTACTTC
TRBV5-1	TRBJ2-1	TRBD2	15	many	CASSFGGAGDNEQFF	TGCGCCAGCAGCTTCGGGGGGGCCGGGGACAATGAGCAGTTCTTC
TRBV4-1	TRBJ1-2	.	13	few	CASSQVTAYGYTF	TGCGCCAGCAGCCAAGTGACGGCTTATGGCTACACCTTC
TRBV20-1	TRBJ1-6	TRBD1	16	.	CSARLTGSSYNSPLHF	TGCAGTGCTAGGTTGACAGGGAGCTCCTATAATTCACCCCTCCACTTT
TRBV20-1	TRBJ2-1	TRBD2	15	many	CSASPRGLRSNEQFF	TGCAGTGCTAGTCCTCGGGGACTACGGTCCAATGAGCAGTTCTTC
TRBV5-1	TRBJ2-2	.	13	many	CASRWDGTGELFF	TGCGCCAGCAGGTGGGATGGCACCGGGGAGCTGTTTTTT
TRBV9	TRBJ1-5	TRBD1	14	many	CASSVGTGNQPQHF	TGTGCCAGCAGCGTCGGGACAGGCAATCAGCCCCAGCATTTT
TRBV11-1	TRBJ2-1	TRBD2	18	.	CASSSLPLAGALYNEQFF	TGTGCCAGCAGCTCCCTACCACTAGCGGGGGCACTGTACAATGAGCAGTTCTTC
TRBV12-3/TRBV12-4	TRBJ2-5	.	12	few	CASQDRVETQYF	TGTGCCAGCCAAGACAGAGTAGAGACCCAGTACTTC
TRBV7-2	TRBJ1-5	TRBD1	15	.	CASSLQGQGAQPQHF	TGTGCCAGCAGCTTACAGGGACAGGGGGCGCAGCCCCAGCATTTT